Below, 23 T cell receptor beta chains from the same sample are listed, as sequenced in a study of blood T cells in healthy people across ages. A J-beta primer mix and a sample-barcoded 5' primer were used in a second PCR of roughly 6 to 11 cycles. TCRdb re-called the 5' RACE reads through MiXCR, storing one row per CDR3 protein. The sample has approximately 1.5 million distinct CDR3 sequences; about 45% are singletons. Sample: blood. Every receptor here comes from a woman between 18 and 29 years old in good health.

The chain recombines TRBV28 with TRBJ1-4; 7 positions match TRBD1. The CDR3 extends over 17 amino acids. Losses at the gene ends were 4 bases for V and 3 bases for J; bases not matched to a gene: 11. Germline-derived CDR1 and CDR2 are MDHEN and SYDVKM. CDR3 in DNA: TGTGCCAGCAGTTCTACCCTCCAGGGGGTGGCTAATGAAAAACTGTTTTTT. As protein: CASSSTLQGVANEKLFF.

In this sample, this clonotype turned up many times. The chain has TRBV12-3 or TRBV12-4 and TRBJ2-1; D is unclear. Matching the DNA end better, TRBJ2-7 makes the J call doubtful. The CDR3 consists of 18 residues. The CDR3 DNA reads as TGTGCCAGCAGTTTGTCTTCTCTGGCGCGGAGCTCCTACAATGAGCAGTACTTC. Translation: CASSLSSLARSSYNEQYF.

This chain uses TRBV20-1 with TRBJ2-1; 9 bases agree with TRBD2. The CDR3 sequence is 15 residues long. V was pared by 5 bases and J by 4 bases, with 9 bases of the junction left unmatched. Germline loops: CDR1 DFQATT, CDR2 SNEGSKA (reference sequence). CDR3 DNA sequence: TGCAGTGCTGGAAACCGAGCGGGAGGATACAATGAGCAGTTCTTC. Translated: CSAGNRAGGYNEQFF.

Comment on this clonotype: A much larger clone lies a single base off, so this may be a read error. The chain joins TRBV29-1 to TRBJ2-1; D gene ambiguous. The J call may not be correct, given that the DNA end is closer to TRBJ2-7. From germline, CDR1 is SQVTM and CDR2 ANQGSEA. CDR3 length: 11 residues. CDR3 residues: CSVEVHNEQYF. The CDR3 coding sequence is TGCAGCGTTGAGGTCCACAATGAGCAGTACTTC.

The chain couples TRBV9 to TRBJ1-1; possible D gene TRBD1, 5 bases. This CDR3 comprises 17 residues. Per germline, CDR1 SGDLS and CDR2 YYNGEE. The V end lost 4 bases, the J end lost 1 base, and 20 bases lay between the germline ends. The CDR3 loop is CASSPRDFKRSNTEAFF. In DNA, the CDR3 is TGTGCCAGCAGCCCGAGGGACTTTAAACGCTCGAACACTGAAGCTTTCTTT.

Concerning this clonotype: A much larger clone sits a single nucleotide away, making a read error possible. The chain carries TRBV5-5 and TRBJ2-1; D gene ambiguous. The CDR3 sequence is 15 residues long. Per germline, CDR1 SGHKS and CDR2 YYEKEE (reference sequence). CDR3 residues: CASSSSMSSYNERFF. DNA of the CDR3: TGTGCCAGCAGCTCGTCCATGAGCTCCTACAATGAGCGGTTCTTC.

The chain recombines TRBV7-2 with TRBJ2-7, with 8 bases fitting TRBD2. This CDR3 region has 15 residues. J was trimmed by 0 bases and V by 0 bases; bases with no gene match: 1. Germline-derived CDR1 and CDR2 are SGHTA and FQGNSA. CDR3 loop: CASSLALAVSYEQYF. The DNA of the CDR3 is TGTGCCAGCAGCTTAGCACTAGCGGTCTCCTACGAGCAGTACTTC.

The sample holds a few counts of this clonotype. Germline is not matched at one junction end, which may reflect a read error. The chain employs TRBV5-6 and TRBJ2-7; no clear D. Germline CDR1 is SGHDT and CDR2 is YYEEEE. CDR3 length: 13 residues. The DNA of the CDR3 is TGTGCCAGTAGCTTACGGTTTGCCTACGAGCAGTACTTC. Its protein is CASSLRFAYEQYF. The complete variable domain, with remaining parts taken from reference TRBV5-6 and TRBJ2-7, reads DAGVTQSPTHLIKTRGQQVTLRCSPKSGHDTVSWYQQALGQGPQFIFQYYEEEERQRGNFPDRFSGHQFPNYSSELNVNALLLGDSALYLCASSLRFAYEQYFGPGTRLTVT.

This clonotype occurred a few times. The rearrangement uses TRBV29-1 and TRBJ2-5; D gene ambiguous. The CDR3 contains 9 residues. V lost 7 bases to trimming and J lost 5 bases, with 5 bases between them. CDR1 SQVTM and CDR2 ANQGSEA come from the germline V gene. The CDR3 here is CSAGETQYF. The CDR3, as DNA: TGCAGCGCTGGGGAGACCCAGTACTTC.

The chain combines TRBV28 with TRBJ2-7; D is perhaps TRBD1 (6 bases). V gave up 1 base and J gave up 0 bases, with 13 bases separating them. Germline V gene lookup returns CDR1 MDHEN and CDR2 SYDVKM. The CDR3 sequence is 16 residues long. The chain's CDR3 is CASSLFGGSSSYEQYF. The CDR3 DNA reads TGTGCCAGCAGTTTATTTGGGGGCTCGAGCTCCTACGAGCAGTACTTC.

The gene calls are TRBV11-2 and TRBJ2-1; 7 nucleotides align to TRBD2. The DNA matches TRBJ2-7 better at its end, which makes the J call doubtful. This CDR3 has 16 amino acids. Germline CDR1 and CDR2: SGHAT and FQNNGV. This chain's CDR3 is CASSSRAGSSYNEQYF. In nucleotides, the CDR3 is TGTGCCAGCAGCTCAAGAGCGGGGAGCTCCTACAATGAGCAGTACTTC.

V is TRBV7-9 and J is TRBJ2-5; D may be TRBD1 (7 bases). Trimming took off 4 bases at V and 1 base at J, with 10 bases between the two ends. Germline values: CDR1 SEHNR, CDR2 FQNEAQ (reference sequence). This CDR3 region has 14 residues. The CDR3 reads CASSSRDSQETQYF. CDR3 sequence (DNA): TGTGCCAGCAGCTCGCGGGACAGCCAAGAGACCCAGTACTTC.

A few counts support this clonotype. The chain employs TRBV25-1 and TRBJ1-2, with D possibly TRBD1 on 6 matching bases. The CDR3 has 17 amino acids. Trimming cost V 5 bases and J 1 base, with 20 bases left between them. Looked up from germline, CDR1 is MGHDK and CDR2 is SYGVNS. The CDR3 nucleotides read TGTGCCAGCAGTCCCCCATTCTCCGGGACAATTAACTATGGCTACACCTTC. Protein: CASSPPFSGTINYGYTF.

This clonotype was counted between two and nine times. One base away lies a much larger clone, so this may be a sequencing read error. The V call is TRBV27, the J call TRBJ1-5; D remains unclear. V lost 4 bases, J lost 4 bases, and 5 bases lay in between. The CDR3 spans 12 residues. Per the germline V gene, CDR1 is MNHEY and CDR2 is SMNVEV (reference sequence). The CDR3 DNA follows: TGTGCCAGCAGTTGGGTGAATCAGCCCCAGCATTTT. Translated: CASSWVNQPQHF.

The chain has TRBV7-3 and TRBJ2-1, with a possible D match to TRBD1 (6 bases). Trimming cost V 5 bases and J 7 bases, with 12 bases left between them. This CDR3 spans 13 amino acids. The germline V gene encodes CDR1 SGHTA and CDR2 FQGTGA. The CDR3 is CASSRPTGNEQFF. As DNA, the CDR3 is TGTGCCAGCAGCCGGCCGACAGGTAATGAGCAGTTCTTC. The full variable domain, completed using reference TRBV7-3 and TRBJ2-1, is GAGVSQTPSNKVTEKGKYVELRCDPISGHTALYWYRQSLGQGPEFLIYFQGTGAADDSGLPNDRFFAVRPEGSVSTLKIQRTERGDSAVYLCASSRPTGNEQFFGPGTRLTVL.

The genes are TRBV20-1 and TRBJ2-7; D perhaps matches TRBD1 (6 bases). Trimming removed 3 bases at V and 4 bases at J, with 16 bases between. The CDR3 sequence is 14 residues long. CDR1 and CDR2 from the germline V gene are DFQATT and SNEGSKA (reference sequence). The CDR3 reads CSAREGLGAYEQYF. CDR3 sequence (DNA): TGCAGTGCTAGGGAAGGGCTGGGGGCATACGAGCAGTACTTC.

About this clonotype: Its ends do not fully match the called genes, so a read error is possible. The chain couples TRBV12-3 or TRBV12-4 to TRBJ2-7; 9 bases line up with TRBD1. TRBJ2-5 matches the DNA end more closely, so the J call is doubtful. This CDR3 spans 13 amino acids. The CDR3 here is CPSSTGTGETQYF. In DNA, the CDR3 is TGTCCCAGCAGTACCGGGACAGGGGAGACCCAGTACTTC.

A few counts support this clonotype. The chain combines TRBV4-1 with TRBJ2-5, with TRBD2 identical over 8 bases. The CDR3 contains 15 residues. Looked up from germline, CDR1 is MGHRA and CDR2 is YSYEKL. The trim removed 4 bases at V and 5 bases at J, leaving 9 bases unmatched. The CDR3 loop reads CASSRLSGGRETQYF. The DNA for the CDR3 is TGCGCCAGCAGCCGCCTCAGCGGGGGAAGGGAGACCCAGTACTTC.

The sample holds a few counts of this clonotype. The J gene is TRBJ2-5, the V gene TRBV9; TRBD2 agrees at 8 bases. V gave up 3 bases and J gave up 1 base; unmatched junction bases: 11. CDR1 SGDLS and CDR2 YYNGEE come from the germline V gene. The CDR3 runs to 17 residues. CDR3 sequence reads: CASSATSVRGPQETQYF. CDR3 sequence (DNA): TGTGCCAGCAGCGCGACTAGCGTACGAGGCCCCCAAGAGACCCAGTACTTC.

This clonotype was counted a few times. For the CDR3, the DNA is TGTGCCAGCACAGCTAGCTTACTAGCGGGGGGGGTGAATGAGCAGTTCTTC. It is translated as CASTASLLAGGVNEQFF. The V gene is TRBV2, the J gene TRBJ2-1; 13 bases agree with TRBD2. Germline trimming cut 7 bases from V and 7 bases from J; bases unmatched to any gene: 13. This CDR3 has 17 residues. Germline V lookup: CDR1 SNHLY, CDR2 FYNNEI. Full variable domain (rest looked up from reference TRBV2 and TRBJ2-1): EPEVTQTPSHQVTQMGQEVILRCVPISNHLYFYWYRQILGQKVEFLVSFYNNEISEKSEIFDDQFSVERPDGSNFTLKIRSTKLEDSAMYFCASTASLLAGGVNEQFFGPGTRLTVL.

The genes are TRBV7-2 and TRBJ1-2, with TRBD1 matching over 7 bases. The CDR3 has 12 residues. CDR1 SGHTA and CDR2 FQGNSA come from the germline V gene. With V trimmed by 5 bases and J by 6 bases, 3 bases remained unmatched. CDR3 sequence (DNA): TGTGCCAGCAGCCGACAGGGACATGGCTACACCTTC. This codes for CASSRQGHGYTF.

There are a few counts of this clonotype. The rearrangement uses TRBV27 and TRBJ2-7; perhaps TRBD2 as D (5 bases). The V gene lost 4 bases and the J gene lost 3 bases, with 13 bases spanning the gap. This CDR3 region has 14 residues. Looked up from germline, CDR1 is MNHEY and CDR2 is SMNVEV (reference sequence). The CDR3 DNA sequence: TGTGCCAGCAGTTCCCTGTCCGGGATCTACGAGCAGTACTTC. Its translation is CASSSLSGIYEQYF.

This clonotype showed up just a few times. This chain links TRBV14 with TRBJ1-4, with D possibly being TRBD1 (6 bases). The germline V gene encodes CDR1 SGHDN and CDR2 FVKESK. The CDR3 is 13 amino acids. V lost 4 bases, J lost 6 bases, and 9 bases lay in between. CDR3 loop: CASSLHRDEKLFF. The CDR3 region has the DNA TGTGCCAGCAGCCTTCACAGGGATGAAAAACTGTTTTTT.